The following is a TCR beta chain sequence with its context. Its antigen is unknown. Using immunoSEQ multiplex PCR, the repertoire was profiled, and TCRdb retains in-frame clones only, with some absent. The sample lists around 37,000 clones; roughly 66% were seen once. This sample was taken from a study of vaccination effects on CD4 cells after COVID-19. Study background: A couple of convalescent patients provided samples 16 days and one week prevaccination. Study-level points and caveats: The study found marked clonal contraction of infection- and vaccine-induced clones late after vaccination.

Under the ViraFEST assay, PBMC were stimulated with viral peptide pools so that antigen-specific CD4+ T cells expanded. Sequencing was performed afterwards. Following an approximately 9-day culture, CD4+ T cells were purified. This person caught SARS-CoV-2 sometime from March to December 2020, and PCR testing confirmed the infection. Supplemented with about 9.9 IU/ml IL-2 and roughly 10 ug/ml peptides, a few million PBMC per well were kept in culture. Deletions cut 8 bases from V and 0 bases from J, with 14 bases between. Germline CDR1 MNHEY, CDR2 SMNVEV (reference sequence). This CDR3 contains 15 residues.

The input for sequencing was CD4+ T cells from PBMCs cultured with a peptide pool, taken before COVID-19 vaccination. The chain carries TRBV27 and TRBJ2-4, with D possibly matching TRBD2 (6 bases). The sequence was collected from a human donor who had a prior SARS-CoV-2 infection. CDR3 DNA: TGTGCCAGCGGAACTAGCAAGATAGCCAAAAACATTCAGTACTTC. This gives the protein CASGTSKIAKNIQYF.